Listed below are T cell receptor beta chains from one sample, sequenced in a study of blood T cell repertoires in COVID-19. Assay used: immunoSEQ multiplex PCR; TCRdb lists only in-frame clones, some missing. The data hold around 250,000 clones, with over 70% observed a single time. The sequencing sample was made of PBMCs or T cells enriched from blood (not recorded which). These receptors all come from a woman aged 40 to 55 who had been exposed to COVID-19. Both conserved end residues are part of each CDR3. The D gene is left open where the match is weak. Clone size is stated in some rows and not others, as once, few, many or a class when expanded.

V: TRBV7-2
D: -
J: TRBJ1-6
size: -
DNA: TGTGCCAGCAGCATTACAGGGAGTTCACCCCTCCACTTT
CDR3: CASSITGSSPLHF

V: TRBV6-5
D: -
J: TRBJ2-5
size: -
DNA: TGTGCCAGCAGTCCCCCATCAGAGACCCAGTACTTC
CDR3: CASSPPSETQYF

V: TRBV5-1
D: TRBD1
J: TRBJ2-1
size: -
DNA: TGTGCCAGCAGCTTGGACAGGGTCAATGAGCAGTTCTTC
CDR3: CASSLDRVNEQFF

V: TRBV30
D: TRBD1
J: TRBJ1-6
size: -
DNA: TGTGCCTGGAGCATGGGACAGCAGGGTTCACCCCTCCACTTT
CDR3: CAWSMGQQGSPLHF

V: TRBV5-1
D: TRBD2
J: TRBJ2-7
size: -
DNA: TGCGCCAGCAGCCTACTCGGGGGGACTTACGAGCAGTACTTC
CDR3: CASSLLGGTYEQYF

V: TRBV6-1
D: -
J: TRBJ1-5
size: -
DNA: TGTGCCAGCAGTGAATCTGTAGGGGGGGCTAGCAATCAGCCCCAGCATTTT
CDR3: CASSESVGGASNQPQHF

V: TRBV7-2
D: -
J: TRBJ1-2
size: -
DNA: TGTGCCAGCAGCCCGGTGACCCCTTTCCGGGACTATGGCTACACCTTC
CDR3: CASSPVTPFRDYGYTF

V: TRBV11-2
D: -
J: TRBJ1-1
size: -
DNA: TGTGCCAGCACCTTAGGGACTCTAGGCCCTACGAGCACTGAAGCTTTCTTT
CDR3: CASTLGTLGPTSTEAFF

V: TRBV4-1
D: TRBD1
J: TRBJ2-1
size: once
DNA: TGCGCCAGCAGCCCTGAGGCAGGGGGCGCTTCTTACGATGAGCAGTTCTTC
CDR3: CASSPEAGGASYDEQFF

V: TRBV7-2
D: -
J: TRBJ2-1
size: -
DNA: TGTGCCAGCAGCTTAGGTCGTCCGTACTACAATGAGCAGTTCTTC
CDR3: CASSLGRPYYNEQFF

V: TRBV7-3
D: -
J: TRBJ1-3
size: -
DNA: TGTGCCAGCAGCTTAGATCCCCTCCGGGGGGGAAACACCATATATTTT
CDR3: CASSLDPLRGGNTIYF

V: TRBV5-1
D: TRBD1
J: TRBJ1-2
size: -
DNA: TGCGCCAGCAGCTCCGACAGGGCTTTTGATGGCTACACCTTC
CDR3: CASSSDRAFDGYTF

V: TRBV7-9
D: TRBD2
J: TRBJ2-1
size: -
DNA: TGTGCCAGCAGCTTATCCGGTGGGGGACTATCCGACAATGAGCAGTTCTTC
CDR3: CASSLSGGGLSDNEQFF

V: TRBV3-1/TRBV3-2
D: TRBD1
J: TRBJ2-3
size: medium-sized
DNA: TGTGCCAGCAGCTCCCAGGGGGATGGTTACATAGATACGCAGTATTTT
CDR3: CASSSQGDGYIDTQYF

V: TRBV29-1
D: -
J: TRBJ2-2
size: -
DNA: TGCAGCCTCGCCAGGGGCACCGGGGAGCTGTTTTTT
CDR3: CSLARGTGELFF

V: TRBV4-2
D: -
J: TRBJ2-1
size: -
DNA: TGTGCCAGCAGCCAAGGAGACACCTCCTACAATGAGCAGTTCTTC
CDR3: CASSQGDTSYNEQFF

V: TRBV6-5
D: -
J: TRBJ2-2
size: -
DNA: TGTGCCAGCAGTTACTCGGGAGGAGGGGTCGGGGAGCTGTTTTTT
CDR3: CASSYSGGGVGELFF

V: TRBV6-5
D: -
J: TRBJ1-6
size: -
DNA: TGTGCCAGCAGCCTCCCGACAGGAAATTCACCCCTCCACTTT
CDR3: CASSLPTGNSPLHF

V: TRBV5-1
D: -
J: TRBJ2-2
size: -
DNA: TGCGCCAGCAAGACTACCGCGAACACCGGGGAGCTGTTTTTT
CDR3: CASKTTANTGELFF

V: TRBV15
D: -
J: TRBJ2-2
size: -
DNA: TGTGCCACCAGGAACTATTCGAACACCGGGGAGCTGTTTTTT
CDR3: CATRNYSNTGELFF

V: TRBV27
D: -
J: TRBJ1-1
size: -
DNA: TGTGCCAGCAGTTTATGGATGGGCATGAACACTGAAGCTTTCTTT
CDR3: CASSLWMGMNTEAFF

V: TRBV19
D: -
J: TRBJ2-1
size: -
DNA: TGTGCCAGTAGTTCGCCGTCGGGACACCCCGGCTCCTACAATGAGCAGTTCTTC
CDR3: CASSSPSGHPGSYNEQFF

V: TRBV24-1
D: TRBD2
J: TRBJ2-3
size: -
DNA: TGTGCCACCAGTGATGCCCTGGGGAGGGATGGCACAGATACGCAGTATTTT
CDR3: CATSDALGRDGTDTQYF

V: TRBV18
D: -
J: TRBJ2-7
size: -
DNA: TGTGCCAGCTCACCCCCAGCGGGTAAGTACTTC
CDR3: CASSPPAGKYF

V: TRBV9
D: -
J: TRBJ2-2
size: -
DNA: TGTGCCAGCAGCGATACCACAGGGAAAACCGGGGAGCTGTTTTTT
CDR3: CASSDTTGKTGELFF

V: TRBV5-4
D: -
J: TRBJ2-1
size: -
DNA: TGTGCCAGCAGCTTCTTCACCGGTGAGCAGTTCTTC
CDR3: CASSFFTGEQFF

V: TRBV7-2
D: -
J: TRBJ1-6
size: once
DNA: TGTGCCAGCAGCCGCGGGGGGGGGAAATCACCCCTCCACTTT
CDR3: CASSRGGGKSPLHF

V: TRBV24-1
D: TRBD1
J: TRBJ2-7
size: -
DNA: TGTGCCACCAGTGATTTGGGACAGGGGGCATACGAGCAGTACTTC
CDR3: CATSDLGQGAYEQYF

V: TRBV29-1
D: -
J: TRBJ1-5
size: -
DNA: TGCAGCGTTGATTGGAGGGAGGGAAAGCCCCAGCATTTT
CDR3: CSVDWREGKPQHF

V: TRBV11-3
D: -
J: TRBJ1-1
size: -
DNA: TGTGCCAGCAGCTTGGTAGGACACATGAACACTGAAGCTTTCTTT
CDR3: CASSLVGHMNTEAFF

V: TRBV9
D: -
J: TRBJ2-3
size: -
DNA: TGTGCCAGCAGCGTTGGCAGCGCAGATACGCAGTATTTT
CDR3: CASSVGSADTQYF

V: TRBV30
D: -
J: TRBJ1-2
size: -
DNA: TGTGCCTGGAGTGAGAGGGTCTTGGATGGCTACACCTTC
CDR3: CAWSERVLDGYTF

V: TRBV4-1
D: -
J: TRBJ1-5
size: -
DNA: TGCGCCAGCAGCCTTTTTTCCCGGGGGGGTGATCAGCCCCAGCATTTT
CDR3: CASSLFSRGGDQPQHF

V: TRBV18
D: TRBD1
J: TRBJ2-7
size: -
DNA: TGTGCCAGCTCTTCCCAGACCGGGACAGGGACCTACGAGCAGTACTTC
CDR3: CASSSQTGTGTYEQYF

V: TRBV11-2
D: -
J: TRBJ2-1
size: -
DNA: TGTGCCAGCAGGTCGTCCAAACGGAGCTCCTACAATGAGCAGTTCTTC
CDR3: CASRSSKRSSYNEQFF

V: TRBV6-5
D: -
J: TRBJ1-4
size: -
DNA: TGTGCCAGCACGGTGTCTGCAACTAATGAAAAACTGTTTTTT
CDR3: CASTVSATNEKLFF

V: TRBV6-5
D: -
J: TRBJ2-3
size: -
DNA: TGTGCCAGCGTTAGGGGGGATACGCAGTATTTT
CDR3: CASVRGDTQYF

V: TRBV4-2
D: TRBD2
J: TRBJ2-7
size: -
DNA: TGTGCCAGCAGCCAAGATTTCGGTTCTAGCGGGAGCTACGAGCAGTACTTC
CDR3: CASSQDFGSSGSYEQYF

V: TRBV24-1
D: TRBD1
J: TRBJ2-1
size: -
DNA: TGTGCCACCAGTGACCGGACAGGGAGTTCCTACAATGAGCAGTTCTTC
CDR3: CATSDRTGSSYNEQFF

V: TRBV24-1
D: -
J: TRBJ2-5
size: -
DNA: TGTGCCACCAGTGAAGGGGCAATTGGGCAAGAGACCCAGTACTTC
CDR3: CATSEGAIGQETQYF

V: TRBV30
D: -
J: TRBJ2-1
size: -
DNA: TGTGCCTGGACCCCTGGGGGCGTGAACAATGAGCAGTTCTTC
CDR3: CAWTPGGVNNEQFF

V: TRBV4-1
D: TRBD2
J: TRBJ2-7
size: -
DNA: TGCGCCAGCAGCCAAGATCCGGGGGGTATTGTCTGGGAGCAGTACTTC
CDR3: CASSQDPGGIVWEQYF

V: TRBV19
D: TRBD1
J: TRBJ1-1
size: -
DNA: TGTGCCAGTAGTATACCCGGGACAGCGCCTGAAGCTTTCTTT
CDR3: CASSIPGTAPEAFF

V: TRBV3-1/TRBV3-2
D: -
J: TRBJ2-3
size: -
DNA: TGTGCCAGCAGCCAACCTGAGCGGGCCACAGATACGCAGTATTTT
CDR3: CASSQPERATDTQYF

V: TRBV7-9
D: TRBD1
J: TRBJ2-2
size: -
DNA: TGTGCCAGCAGCTTGTACAGGGGACGAGGCACCGGGGAGCTGTTTTTT
CDR3: CASSLYRGRGTGELFF

V: TRBV15
D: TRBD2
J: TRBJ2-1
size: -
DNA: TGTGCCACCAGCCCCCTGGCTAGCGGGTTCTATGAGCAGTTCTTC
CDR3: CATSPLASGFYEQFF

V: TRBV7-9
D: -
J: TRBJ1-6
size: -
DNA: TGTGCCAGCAAAGATTGGGGCAGGGCCTATAATTCACCCCTCCACTTT
CDR3: CASKDWGRAYNSPLHF

V: TRBV30
D: -
J: TRBJ2-5
size: -
DNA: TGTGCCTGGAGTGTATTAGGGGGGGGCCAAGAGACCCAGTACTTC
CDR3: CAWSVLGGGQETQYF

V: TRBV2
D: TRBD1
J: TRBJ1-2
size: -
DNA: TGTGCCAGCAGCCCGACAGGGACCCTGTCCAATGGCTACACCTTC
CDR3: CASSPTGTLSNGYTF

V: TRBV7-2
D: -
J: TRBJ1-5
size: -
DNA: TGTGCCAGCAGCTTAGACTCTCAGGGATCCCAGCATTTT
CDR3: CASSLDSQGSQHF

V: TRBV7-2
D: TRBD1
J: TRBJ2-2
size: -
DNA: TGTGCCAGCAGCCTTCTGACAGGGGCCGGGGAGCTGTTTTTT
CDR3: CASSLLTGAGELFF

V: TRBV14
D: -
J: TRBJ1-3
size: -
DNA: TGTGCCAGCAGCCAATCCAGGGCTTTCTCTGGAAACACCATATATTTT
CDR3: CASSQSRAFSGNTIYF

V: TRBV10-3
D: TRBD1
J: TRBJ2-7
size: -
DNA: TGTGCCGTCGTTGTGTTGGGGACAGGGGTATACGAGCAGTACTTC
CDR3: CAVVVLGTGVYEQYF

V: TRBV24-1
D: TRBD1
J: TRBJ2-1
size: -
DNA: TGTGCCACCAGTGGACAGGGGGCGGCCAATGAGCAGTTCTTC
CDR3: CATSGQGAANEQFF